This T cell receptor beta chain was observed in a study of siplizumab effects on memory and regulatory T cells. Sequencing used immunoSEQ multiplex PCR; TCRdb keeps in-frame clones, though not all of them. The table lists nearly 85,000 clones, around 93% of them singletons. Study results and limitations: There appeared to be greater diversity in naive T cells than in memory cells, and naive T cells seemed major contributors to the alloresponse. Significant reduction of alloreactive sequences traceable to unstimulated CD4+ memory cells was observed with siplizumab. To unstimulated subsets, only a minor fraction of alloreactive clones could be mapped. The study found that mappable alloreactive CD4+ clones averaged roughly 70% Treg-derived with siplizumab and under 35% in controls.

Details on this clone: The target antigen is unknown.

The V and J ends lost 2 bases and 0 bases respectively, with 10 bases between them. Germline V CDR1 and CDR2: SGDLS, YYNGEE. The CDR3 runs to 15 residues. Material: CD8+ T cells sorted from blood. This clonotype was sampled from a human donor in good health. The rearrangement joins TRBV9 to TRBJ2-3, with TRBD2 as a possible D gene (6 bases). The CDR3 protein is CASSVYGGSTDTQYF. The CDR3 region has the DNA TGTGCCAGCAGCGTGTACGGGGGAAGCACAGATACGCAGTATTTT.